This TCR beta chain stems from a study of T-cell reconstitution after alpha-beta-depleted transplantation in children. Study-wide findings and caveats: Most T-cell counts and diversity one year after the transplant came from T cells that were newly produced. Several hundred expanded graft clones reportedly gave rise to the alpha-beta T cells present about two months after transplant.

Trimming took off 4 bases at V and 7 bases at J, with 22 bases between the two ends. From germline, CDR1 is SEHNR and CDR2 FQNEAQ (reference sequence). The CDR3 is 16 residues long. This clonotype was seen more than once but under ten times. What it binds is not known. A TCRbeta library incorporating unique molecular identifiers was prepared. Each CDR3 protein is one row after TCRdb ran MiXCR on the PCR reads. The sample lists 97,000 or so distinct CDR3 sequences, about 7.5% occurring once. This receptor was taken from a boy between 2 and 10 years old with acute lymphoblastic leukemia, due to receive a stem cell transplant. Material: PBMCs, obtained before TCRalphabeta/CD19-depleted stem cell transplant. The chain has TRBV7-9 and TRBJ2-5, with a possible D match to TRBD2 (6 bases). CDR3 sequence: CASSSMTGTHPRTQYF. Written as DNA, the CDR3 is TGTGCCAGCAGCTCGATGACCGGGACTCACCCCAGGACCCAGTACTTC.